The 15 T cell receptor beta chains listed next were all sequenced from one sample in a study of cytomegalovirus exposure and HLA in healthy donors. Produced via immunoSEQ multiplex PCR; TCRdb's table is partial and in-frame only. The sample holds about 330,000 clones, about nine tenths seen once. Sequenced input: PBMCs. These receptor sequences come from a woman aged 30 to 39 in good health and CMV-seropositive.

CDR3 sequence: CASSLQGMIGELFF. CDR3 sequence (DNA): TGTGCCAGCAGTTTACAGGGGATGATCGGGGAGCTGTTTTTT. V gene TRBV27 combines with J gene TRBJ2-2; weak D call: TRBD1 (6 bases). The CDR3 covers 14 residues. The V end was cut by 2 bases, the J end by 7 bases, with 11 bases between. Germline V gives CDR1 MNHEY, CDR2 SMNVEV (reference sequence).

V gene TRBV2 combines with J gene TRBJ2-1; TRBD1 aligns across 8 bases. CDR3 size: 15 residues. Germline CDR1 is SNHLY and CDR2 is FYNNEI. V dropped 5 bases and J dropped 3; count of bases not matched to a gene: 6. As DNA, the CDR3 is TGTGCCAGCAGTTTACAGGGGGGATTCTACAATGAGCAGTTCTTC. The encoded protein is CASSLQGGFYNEQFF.

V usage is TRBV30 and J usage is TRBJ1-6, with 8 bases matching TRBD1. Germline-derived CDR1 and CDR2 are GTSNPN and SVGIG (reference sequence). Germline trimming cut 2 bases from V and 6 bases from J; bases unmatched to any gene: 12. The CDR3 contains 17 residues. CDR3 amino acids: CAWSRARTGNSNSPLHF. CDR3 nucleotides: TGTGCCTGGAGTCGCGCCAGGACAGGGAACAGTAATTCACCCCTCCACTTT. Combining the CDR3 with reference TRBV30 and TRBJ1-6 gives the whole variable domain SQTIHQWPATLVQPVGSPLSLECTVEGTSNPNLYWYRQAAGRGLQLLFYSVGIGQISSEVPQNLSASRPQDRQFILSSKKLLLSDSGFYLCAWSRARTGNSNSPLHFGNGTRLTVT.

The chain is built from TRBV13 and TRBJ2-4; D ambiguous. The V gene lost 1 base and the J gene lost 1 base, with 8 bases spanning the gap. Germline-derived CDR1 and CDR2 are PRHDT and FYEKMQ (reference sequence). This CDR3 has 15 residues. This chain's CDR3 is CASSLDYEAKNIQYF. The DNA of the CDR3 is TGTGCCAGCAGCTTAGACTATGAGGCCAAAAACATTCAGTACTTC.

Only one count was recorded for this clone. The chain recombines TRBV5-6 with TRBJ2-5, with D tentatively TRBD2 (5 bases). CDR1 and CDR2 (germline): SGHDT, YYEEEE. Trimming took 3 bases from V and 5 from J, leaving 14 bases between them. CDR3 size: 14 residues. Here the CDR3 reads CASSSGGLTETQYF. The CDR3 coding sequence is TGTGCCAGCAGCTCAGGAGGACTGACGGAGACCCAGTACTTC.

CDR3 residues: CASSPRYSTGELFF. For the CDR3, the DNA is TGTGCCAGCAGCCCGCGTTACTCGACCGGGGAGCTGTTTTTT. The rearrangement joins TRBV7-2 to TRBJ2-2; no reliable D call. The CDR3 is 14 residues long. Germline V gives CDR1 SGHTA, CDR2 FQGNSA. V lost 5 bases and J 5 bases, leaving 12 bases between the germline ends.

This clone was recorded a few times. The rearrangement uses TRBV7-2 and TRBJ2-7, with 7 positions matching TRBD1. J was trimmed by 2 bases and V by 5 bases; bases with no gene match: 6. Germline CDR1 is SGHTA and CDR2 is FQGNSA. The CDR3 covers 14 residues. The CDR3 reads CASSERQGPYEQYF. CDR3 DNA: TGTGCCAGCAGCGAGAGACAGGGACCCTACGAGCAGTACTTC.

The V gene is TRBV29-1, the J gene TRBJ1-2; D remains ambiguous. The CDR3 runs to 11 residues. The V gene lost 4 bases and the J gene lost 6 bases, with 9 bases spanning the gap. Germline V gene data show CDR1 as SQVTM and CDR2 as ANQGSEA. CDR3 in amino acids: CSVATADGYTF. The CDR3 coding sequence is TGCAGCGTTGCTACAGCCGATGGCTACACCTTC.

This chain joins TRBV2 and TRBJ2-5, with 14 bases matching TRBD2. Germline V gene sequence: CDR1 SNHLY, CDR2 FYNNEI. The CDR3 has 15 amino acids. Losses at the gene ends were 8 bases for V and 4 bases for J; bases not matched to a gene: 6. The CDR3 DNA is TGTGCCAGCCGACAGACTAGCGGGAGGGGAGAGACCCAGTACTTC. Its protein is CASRQTSGRGETQYF.

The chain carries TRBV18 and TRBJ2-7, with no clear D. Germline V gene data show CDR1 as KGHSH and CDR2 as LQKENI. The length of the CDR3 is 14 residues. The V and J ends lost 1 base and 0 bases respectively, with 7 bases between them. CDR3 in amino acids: CASSPQGSSYEQYF. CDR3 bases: TGTGCCAGCTCACCACAGGGAAGCTCCTACGAGCAGTACTTC.

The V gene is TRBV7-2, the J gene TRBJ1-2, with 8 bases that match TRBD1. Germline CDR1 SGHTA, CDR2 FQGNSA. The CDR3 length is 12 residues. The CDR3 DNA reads TGTGCTACTACTCAGGGGGCATTGGGCTACACCTTC. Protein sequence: CATTQGALGYTF.

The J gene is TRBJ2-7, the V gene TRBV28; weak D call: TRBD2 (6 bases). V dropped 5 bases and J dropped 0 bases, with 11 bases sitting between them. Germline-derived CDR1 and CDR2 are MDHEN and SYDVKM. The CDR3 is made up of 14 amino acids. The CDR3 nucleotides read TGTGCCAGCAGTCCCTGGGGGGACTCCTACGAGCAGTACTTC. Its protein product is CASSPWGDSYEQYF.

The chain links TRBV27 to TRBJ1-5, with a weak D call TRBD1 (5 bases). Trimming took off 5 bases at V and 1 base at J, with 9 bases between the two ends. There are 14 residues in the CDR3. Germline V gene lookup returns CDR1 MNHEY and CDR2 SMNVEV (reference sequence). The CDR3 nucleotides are TGTGCCAGCAGTCCGCGGACAAGCAATCAGCCCCAGCATTTT. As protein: CASSPRTSNQPQHF.

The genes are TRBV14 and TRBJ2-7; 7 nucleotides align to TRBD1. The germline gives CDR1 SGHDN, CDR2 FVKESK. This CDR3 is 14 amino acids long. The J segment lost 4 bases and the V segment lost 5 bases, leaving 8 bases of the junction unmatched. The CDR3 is CASSTGTDPYEQYF. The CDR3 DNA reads TGTGCCAGCAGCACCGGGACAGATCCGTACGAGCAGTACTTC.

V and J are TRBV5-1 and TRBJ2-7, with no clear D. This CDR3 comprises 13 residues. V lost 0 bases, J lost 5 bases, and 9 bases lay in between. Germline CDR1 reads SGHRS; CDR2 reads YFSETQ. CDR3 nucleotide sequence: TGCGCCAGCAGCTTGGCTCTCAGAGACGAGCAGTACTTC. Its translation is CASSLALRDEQYF.